The 3 T cell receptor beta chains below come from one sample, sequenced in a study of ipilimumab plus nivolumab after autologous stem cell transplantation. Clones were sequenced by immunoSEQ multiplex PCR, and TCRdb holds only the in-frame ones, with some missing. The repertoire holds 1,700 or so clones, around 81% seen once, with approximately 14% in the top ten. Sequences were derived from PBMCs, sampled in a trial of ipilimumab plus nivolumab as post-transplant consolidation. These receptors all stem from a female donor with multiple myeloma.

The sample holds one count of this clone. The chain is built from TRBV6-4 and TRBJ2-3; a weak D match, TRBD2 (6 bases). The CDR3 is 15 residues long. With 0 bases removed from V and 1 base from J, the gap between germline ends came to 8 bases. Germline V lookup: CDR1 MRHNA, CDR2 SNTAGT. CDR3 sequence: CASSDSGTGTDTQYF. CDR3 DNA sequence: TGTGCCAGCAGTGACTCGGGGACTGGCACAGATACGCAGTATTTT.

The chain has TRBV18 and TRBJ1-4; D is unclear. This CDR3 is built from 13 residues. The V gene lost 2 bases and the J gene lost 4 bases, with 5 bases spanning the gap. Germline V CDR1 and CDR2: KGHSH, LQKENI. The CDR3 region has the DNA TGTGCCAGCTCACCAGGGCTTAATGAAAAACTGTTTTTT. Protein sequence: CASSPGLNEKLFF.

The V gene is TRBV27, the J gene TRBJ2-1; 9 positions match TRBD1. CDR1 MNHEY and CDR2 SMNVEV come from the germline V gene (reference sequence). The CDR3 is made up of 15 amino acids. The ends lost 4 bases at V and 6 bases at J; junction bases unmatched: 7. The CDR3 here is CASSSSGTGFNEQFF. CDR3 DNA: TGTGCCAGCAGTTCCTCCGGGACAGGGTTCAATGAGCAGTTCTTC.